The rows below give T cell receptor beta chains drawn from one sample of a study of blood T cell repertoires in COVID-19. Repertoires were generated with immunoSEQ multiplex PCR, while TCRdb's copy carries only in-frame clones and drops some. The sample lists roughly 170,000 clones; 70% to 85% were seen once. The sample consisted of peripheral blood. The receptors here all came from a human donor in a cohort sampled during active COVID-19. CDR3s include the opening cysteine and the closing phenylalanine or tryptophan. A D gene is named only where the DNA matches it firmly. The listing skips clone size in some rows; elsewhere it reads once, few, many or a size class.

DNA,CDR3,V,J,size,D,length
TGTGCCAGCATTATCGGCAGGGGTGAACAGGGACCCTCTGGGGCCAACGTCCTGACTTTC,CASIIGRGEQGPSGANVLTF,TRBV2,TRBJ2-6,once,NA,20
TGCGCCAGCAGCCAAGGATTAGCCTACGAGACCCAGTACTTC,CASSQGLAYETQYF,TRBV4-1,TRBJ2-5,once,NA,14
TGTGCCAGCAGTTACCGCTCCGGGACTAGAAGCGAGCAGTACTTC,CASSYRSGTRSEQYF,TRBV6-5,TRBJ2-7,NA,TRBD2,15
TGCGCCAGCATATTCAGGGGACCTACGGGGCAGTACTTC,CASIFRGPTGQYF,TRBV10-1,TRBJ2-7,NA,NA,13
TGTGCCAGAAGCTCTACCGCAGGGACTAGCGGGGGGAAGTACGAGCAGTACTTC,CARSSTAGTSGGKYEQYF,TRBV5-3,TRBJ2-7,NA,TRBD2,18
TGTGCCAGCAGCCACGGGCTAGCGGGCACAGATACGCAGTATTTT,CASSHGLAGTDTQYF,TRBV7-2,TRBJ2-3,NA,TRBD2,15
TGTGCCAGCAGTCACCAGGGGGCTGGGAAGTTGGGTATATACACCGGGGAGCTGTTTTTT,CASSHQGAGKLGIYTGELFF,TRBV27,TRBJ2-2,NA,TRBD1,20
TGCGCCAGCAGCTTGGGGCAGGGAATGAACACTGAAGCTTTCTTT,CASSLGQGMNTEAFF,TRBV5-1,TRBJ1-1,NA,NA,15
TGTGCCAGCAGCCGCCTGAGGCTCGACAATGAGCAGTTCTTC,CASSRLRLDNEQFF,TRBV5-6,TRBJ2-1,NA,NA,14
TGTGCTAGTGGTTTGGAAAAAAATAACGCGGGTGGACAGGGGGGCGTCGATACGCAGTATTTT,CASGLEKNNAGGQGGVDTQYF,TRBV12-5,TRBJ2-3,NA,TRBD1,21
TGTGCCAGCAGTTTTGCGCGGGATACGCAGTATTTT,CASSFARDTQYF,TRBV12-3/TRBV12-4,TRBJ2-3,NA,NA,12
TGTGCCAGTAGTATAGGGGGACAGAGCTACGAGCAGTACTTC,CASSIGGQSYEQYF,TRBV19,TRBJ2-7,NA,TRBD1,14
TGTGCCATCAGTACCGACAACAACTATGGCTACACCTTC,CAISTDNNYGYTF,TRBV10-3,TRBJ1-2,once,NA,13
TGTGCCATCAGTGCGTTCCTCATCAGGGGATCTGGAAACACCATATATTTT,CAISAFLIRGSGNTIYF,TRBV10-3,TRBJ1-3,NA,NA,17
TGTGCCAGCAGCCTGGCAGCGGCCTCCTACAATGAGCAGTTCTTC,CASSLAAASYNEQFF,TRBV3-1/TRBV3-2,TRBJ2-1,NA,NA,15
TGTGCCAGCAGTGAGACAGGGGGGAACACTGAAGCTTTCTTT,CASSETGGNTEAFF,TRBV2,TRBJ1-1,NA,TRBD1,14
TGTGCCAGCAGTGTGGAGGGAGACCTTAACACCGGGGAGCTGTTTTTT,CASSVEGDLNTGELFF,TRBV2,TRBJ2-2,NA,NA,16
TGCGCCAGCAGGCCCGGGACAGGGGGTTGGGAATACAATGAGCAGTTCTTC,CASRPGTGGWEYNEQFF,TRBV10-2,TRBJ2-1,NA,TRBD1,17
TGTGCCACCACGGGGACAGGGGGCGAGTTGAACACCGGGGAGCTGTTTTTT,CATTGTGGELNTGELFF,TRBV24-1,TRBJ2-2,once,TRBD1,17
TGTGCCAGCAGCTTCAGGGGGGCCAGCAATCAGCCCCAGCATTTT,CASSFRGASNQPQHF,TRBV5-5,TRBJ1-5,once,TRBD1,15
TGTGCCAGCAGTTATACTAGCACCGAGCAGTACTTC,CASSYTSTEQYF,TRBV12-3/TRBV12-4,TRBJ2-7,NA,NA,12
TGTGCCAGTAGTGGACGAGGGGAGGAGAACTATGGCTACACCTTC,CASSGRGEENYGYTF,TRBV19,TRBJ1-2,NA,NA,15
TGTGCCAGCAGGCCGCAGGGGGCAAGAAAGACTGAAGCTTTCTTT,CASRPQGARKTEAFF,TRBV28,TRBJ1-1,once,TRBD1,15
TGTGCCAGCAGAAGCAGGAGAGGGATGAACACCGGGGAGCTGTTTTTT,CASRSRRGMNTGELFF,TRBV2,TRBJ2-2,NA,NA,16
TGCGCCAGCACCGCTACGGGACAAGTTTCCTACGAGCAGTACTTC,CASTATGQVSYEQYF,TRBV23-1,TRBJ2-7,NA,NA,15
TGTGCCAGCAGTTGGAGGGGGGGTAATGCTTTCTTT,CASSWRGGNAFF,TRBV6-5,TRBJ1-1,many,NA,12
TGTGCCAGCAGCGGGCCGATTCGTCCGGGACAGGGGGCTTACGAGCAGTACTTC,CASSGPIRPGQGAYEQYF,TRBV7-9,TRBJ2-7,NA,TRBD1,18
TGTGCCAGCAGTACTAGGACTAGCGGGGGGGCGGGCACAGATACGCAGTATTTT,CASSTRTSGGAGTDTQYF,TRBV25-1,TRBJ2-3,NA,TRBD2,18
TGTGCCAGCAGCTTCGGACATATTGGGTATGGCTACACCTTC,CASSFGHIGYGYTF,TRBV9,TRBJ1-2,NA,NA,14
TGTGCCAGCAGTGTTTCGGGGGGGTTGACAGATACGCAGTATTTT,CASSVSGGLTDTQYF,TRBV2,TRBJ2-3,NA,TRBD2,15
TGCGCCAGCACTTCAATAGGCGGGGCAGGACAATACGAGCAGTACTTC,CASTSIGGAGQYEQYF,TRBV5-1,TRBJ2-7,NA,NA,16
TGTGCCAGCAGTTACAGGGCGGGGGCCCGGGGTGAGCAGTTCTTC,CASSYRAGARGEQFF,TRBV6-2/TRBV6-3,TRBJ2-1,NA,NA,15
TGTGCCAGCAGCTTATCGAGGGGGCCAGGGATGAAAAAACTGTTTTTT,CASSLSRGPGMKKLFF,TRBV5-6,TRBJ1-4,NA,TRBD1,16
TGTGCCAGCAGCTTGGGGGGCAGGGCAACCTACAATGAGCAGTTCTTC,CASSLGGRATYNEQFF,TRBV5-4,TRBJ2-1,NA,NA,16
TGTGCCAGCAGCCAAGCGGCCAGGGGATCAGAGACCCAGTACTTC,CASSQAARGSETQYF,TRBV3-1/TRBV3-2,TRBJ2-5,NA,NA,15
TGTGCCAGCAGCCAAAGGCGGGGGGGACAAGAGACCCAGTACTTC,CASSQRRGGQETQYF,TRBV4-2,TRBJ2-5,NA,TRBD2,15
TGTGCCAGCAGAACCCGAGAGGCTAGCGGGGGCCTCTACGAGCAGTACTTC,CASRTREASGGLYEQYF,TRBV5-6,TRBJ2-7,NA,TRBD2,17
TGTGCCAGCAGCTTAGTATCCAGGACCTGGGAGGAAAAACTGTTTTTT,CASSLVSRTWEEKLFF,TRBV11-2,TRBJ1-4,NA,NA,16
TGTGCCAGCAGTGTGACAGGGGGTGTGGAGACCCAGTACTTC,CASSVTGGVETQYF,TRBV2,TRBJ2-5,NA,TRBD1,14
TGTGCCAGCAGGGGGTCTAGCGGGGTTGGGGAGCAGTTCTTC,CASRGSSGVGEQFF,TRBV7-2,TRBJ2-1,NA,TRBD2,14
TGCGCCAGCAGCCAAGGTCATAGCGGGGGTTCCTACAATGAGCAGTTCTTC,CASSQGHSGGSYNEQFF,TRBV4-1,TRBJ2-1,NA,TRBD2,17
TGTGCCAGTAGACGAAGTGACAACGCTGAAGCTTTCTTT,CASRRSDNAEAFF,TRBV19,TRBJ1-1,once,NA,13
TGTGCCAGCAGCAGTGGGACAGCCTATCAGCCCCAGCATTTT,CASSSGTAYQPQHF,TRBV7-9,TRBJ1-5,NA,TRBD1,14
TGTGCCAGCGGAGATGGACAGGGACTCCGGCTCGAGCAGTACTTC,CASGDGQGLRLEQYF,TRBV2,TRBJ2-7,NA,TRBD1,15
TGTGCCAGCAACTCCAGGGCAGGAGGGACCGGGGAGCTGTTTTTT,CASNSRAGGTGELFF,TRBV9,TRBJ2-2,NA,NA,15
TGTGCCAGCAGCCAGGGTCGTACAGGGTGGAATCAGCCCCAGCATTTT,CASSQGRTGWNQPQHF,TRBV21-1,TRBJ1-5,NA,NA,16
TGTGCCAGCAGTTTAATGCGGGGGGGCCTGGAGACCCAGTACTTC,CASSLMRGGLETQYF,TRBV27,TRBJ2-5,NA,TRBD2,15
TGTGCCAGCAGCTTGATGGGGGGACATGAGCAGTTCTTC,CASSLMGGHEQFF,TRBV5-6,TRBJ2-1,NA,NA,13